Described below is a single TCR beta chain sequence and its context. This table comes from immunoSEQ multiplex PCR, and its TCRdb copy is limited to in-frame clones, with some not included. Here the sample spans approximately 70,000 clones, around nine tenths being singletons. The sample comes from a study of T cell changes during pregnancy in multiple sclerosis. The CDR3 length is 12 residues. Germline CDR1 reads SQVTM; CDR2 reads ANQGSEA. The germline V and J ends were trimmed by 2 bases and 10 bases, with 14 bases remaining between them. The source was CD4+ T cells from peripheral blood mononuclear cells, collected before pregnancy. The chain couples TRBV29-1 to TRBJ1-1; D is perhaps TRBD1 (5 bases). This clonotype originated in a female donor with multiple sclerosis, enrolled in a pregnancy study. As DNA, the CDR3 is TGCAGCGTTGAACGAGACGGGGGAAGAGCTTTCTTT. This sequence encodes CSVERDGGRAFF.